The entry below describes one T cell receptor beta chain. TCRdb's table, derived via immunoSEQ multiplex PCR, lists solely in-frame clones and lacks some. The top ten clones hold roughly 0.77% of a sample with 150,000 to 200,000 clones, over 75% of them seen once. The data are from a study of blood T cell repertoires in COVID-19. Study-level background: From the United States, Italy and Spain came samples of acute and convalescent COVID-19. Nucleic acid was either cDNA or gDNA, and it came from T cells, B-cell-depleted T cells, or PBMCs.

CDR1 is MGHRA, CDR2 YSYEKL, per germline. This CDR3 has 16 residues. J gave up 3 bases and V 2 bases, and 5 bases lay outside the gene matches. Assignments of participants to cohorts depended upon their own reported clinical history. Two negative PCRs, clearance, or symptom resolution had been documented for recovered Cohort 3 donors. The rearrangement uses TRBV4-1 and TRBJ2-7; 12 positions match TRBD1. The source material was PBMCs or T cells enriched from blood (not recorded which). The receptor's source is a woman younger than 30 who had recovered from COVID-19. Written as DNA, the CDR3 is TGCGCCAGCAGCCAAAGGGGACAGGGGGCAAACTACGAGCAGTACTTC. Translation: CASSQRGQGANYEQYF.